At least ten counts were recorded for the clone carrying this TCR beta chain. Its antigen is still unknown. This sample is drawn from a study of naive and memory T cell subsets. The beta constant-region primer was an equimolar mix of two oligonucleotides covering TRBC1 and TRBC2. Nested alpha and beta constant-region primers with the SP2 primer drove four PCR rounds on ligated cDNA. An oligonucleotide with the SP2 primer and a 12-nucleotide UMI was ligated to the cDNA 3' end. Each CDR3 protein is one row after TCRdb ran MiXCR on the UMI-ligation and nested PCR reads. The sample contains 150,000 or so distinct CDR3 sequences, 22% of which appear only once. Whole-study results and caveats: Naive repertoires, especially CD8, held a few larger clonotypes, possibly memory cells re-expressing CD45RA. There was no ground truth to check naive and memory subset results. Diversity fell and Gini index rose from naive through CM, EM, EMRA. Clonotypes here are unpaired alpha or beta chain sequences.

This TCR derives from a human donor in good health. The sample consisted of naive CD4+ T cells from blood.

CDR3 bases: TGCAGTGCTCCAGCGGGAACTAGCACAGATACGCAGTATTTT. Translation gives CSAPAGTSTDTQYF. The V gene is TRBV20-1, the J gene TRBJ2-3; TRBD2 matches at 7 bases. CDR3 length: 14 residues. The germline V gene encodes CDR1 DFQATT and CDR2 SNEGSKA (reference sequence). Trimming cost V 5 bases and J 0 bases; bases outside gene matches: 5.